This T cell receptor (beta chain) came from a study of blood T cell repertoires in COVID-19. Across the whole study: Samples taken during acute and convalescent COVID-19 were collected in the United States, Italy and Spain.

Data came from immunoSEQ multiplex PCR; TCRdb stores just in-frame clones and leaves some out. The sample lists some 210,000 clones; 75% to 90% were seen once. Participants were aged roughly 18 to 100 years from more than 20 US areas. Participant reports of clinical history set cohort assignment. Cohort 3 recovered donors had two negative PCRs, clearance, or symptom resolution. Trimming cost V 6 bases and J 1 base; bases outside gene matches: 3. The germline CDR1 and CDR2 sequences are SGHRS and YFSETQ. The CDR3 has 14 amino acids. Sequenced material: PBMCs or T cells enriched from blood (not recorded which). The origin of this receptor is a man in his forties who had recovered from COVID-19. The V gene is TRBV5-1, the J gene TRBJ2-5; 10 bases agree with TRBD2. The CDR3 here is CASTASGGQETQYF. The CDR3 nucleotides read TGCGCCAGCACGGCTAGCGGGGGCCAAGAGACCCAGTACTTC.